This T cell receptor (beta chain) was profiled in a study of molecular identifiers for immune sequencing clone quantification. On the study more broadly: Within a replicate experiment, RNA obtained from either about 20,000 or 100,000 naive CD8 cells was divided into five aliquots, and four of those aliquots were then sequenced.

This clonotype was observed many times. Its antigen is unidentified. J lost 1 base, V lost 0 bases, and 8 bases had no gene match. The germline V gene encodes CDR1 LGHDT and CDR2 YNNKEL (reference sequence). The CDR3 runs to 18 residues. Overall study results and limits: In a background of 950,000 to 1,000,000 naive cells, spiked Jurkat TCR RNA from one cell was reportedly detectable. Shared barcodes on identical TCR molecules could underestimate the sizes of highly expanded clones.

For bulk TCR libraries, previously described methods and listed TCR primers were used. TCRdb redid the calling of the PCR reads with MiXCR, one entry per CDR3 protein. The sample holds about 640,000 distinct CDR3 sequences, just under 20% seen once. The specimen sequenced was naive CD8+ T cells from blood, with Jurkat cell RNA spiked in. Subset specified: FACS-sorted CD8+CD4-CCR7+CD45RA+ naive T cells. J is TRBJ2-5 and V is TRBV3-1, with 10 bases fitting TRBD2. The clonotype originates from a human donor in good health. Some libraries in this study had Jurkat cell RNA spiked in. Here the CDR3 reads CASSQDLAGVLGQETQYF. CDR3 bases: TGTGCCAGCAGCCAAGATCTAGCGGGAGTTTTAGGCCAAGAGACCCAGTACTTC.